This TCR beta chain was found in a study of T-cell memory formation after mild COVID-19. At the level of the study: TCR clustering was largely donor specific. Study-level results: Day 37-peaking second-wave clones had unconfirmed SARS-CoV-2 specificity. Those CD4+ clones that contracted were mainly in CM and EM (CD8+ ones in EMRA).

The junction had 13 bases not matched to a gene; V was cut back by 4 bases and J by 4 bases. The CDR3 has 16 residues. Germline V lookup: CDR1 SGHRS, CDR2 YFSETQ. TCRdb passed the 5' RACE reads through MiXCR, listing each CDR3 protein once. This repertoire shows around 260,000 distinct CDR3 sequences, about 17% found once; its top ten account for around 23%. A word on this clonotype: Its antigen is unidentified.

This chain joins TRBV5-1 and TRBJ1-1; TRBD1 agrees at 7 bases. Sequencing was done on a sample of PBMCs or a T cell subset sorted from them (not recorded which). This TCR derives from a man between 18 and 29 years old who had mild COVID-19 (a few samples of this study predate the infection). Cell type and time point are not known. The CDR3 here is CASSLQGGLDITEAFF. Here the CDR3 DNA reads TGCGCCAGCAGCCTTCAGGGGGGGCTGGATATCACTGAAGCTTTCTTT. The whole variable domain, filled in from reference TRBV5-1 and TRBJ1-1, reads KAGVTQTPRYLIKTRGQQVTLSCSPISGHRSVSWYQQTPGQGLQFLFEYFSETQRNKGNFPGRFSGRQFSNSRSEMNVSTLELGDSALYLCASSLQGGLDITEAFFGQGTRLTVV.